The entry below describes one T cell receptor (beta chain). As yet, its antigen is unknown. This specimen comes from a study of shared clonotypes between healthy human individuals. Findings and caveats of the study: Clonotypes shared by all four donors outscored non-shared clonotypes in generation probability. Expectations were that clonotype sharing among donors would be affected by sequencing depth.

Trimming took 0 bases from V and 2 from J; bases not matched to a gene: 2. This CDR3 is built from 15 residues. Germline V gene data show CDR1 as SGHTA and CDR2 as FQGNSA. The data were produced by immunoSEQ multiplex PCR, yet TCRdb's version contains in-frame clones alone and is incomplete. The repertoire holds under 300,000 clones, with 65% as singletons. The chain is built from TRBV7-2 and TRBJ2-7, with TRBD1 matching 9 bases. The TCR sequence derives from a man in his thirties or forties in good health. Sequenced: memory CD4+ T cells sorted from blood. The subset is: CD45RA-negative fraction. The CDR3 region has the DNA TGTGCCAGCAGCTTAGCTTGGGACAGGGCCTACGAGCAGTACTTC. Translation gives CASSLAWDRAYEQYF.